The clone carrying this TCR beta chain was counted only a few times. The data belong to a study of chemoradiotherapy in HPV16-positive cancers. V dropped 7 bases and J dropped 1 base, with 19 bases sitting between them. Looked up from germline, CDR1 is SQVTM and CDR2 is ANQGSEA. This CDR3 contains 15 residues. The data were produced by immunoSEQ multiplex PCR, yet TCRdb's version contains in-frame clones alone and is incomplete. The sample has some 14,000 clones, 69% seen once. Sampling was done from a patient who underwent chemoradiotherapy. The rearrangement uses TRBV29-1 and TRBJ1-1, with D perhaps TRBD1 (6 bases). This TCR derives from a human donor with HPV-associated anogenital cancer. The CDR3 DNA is TGCAGCGCCGAGGGGGGAGGGTCCAGGAACACTGAAGCTTTCTTT. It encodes CSAEGGGSRNTEAFF.